This T cell receptor beta chain was profiled in a study of circulating tumor DNA in untreated peripheral T-cell lymphoma. Study-level results: Tumor-specific clonotypes: identified in about 80% of patients, less than 90% of baseline tissues.

Before treatment, baseline tumor tissue was collected for sequencing. CDR3 length: 15 amino acids. Germline V gives CDR1 SQVTM, CDR2 ANQGSEA. Between the trimmed V and J ends, which lost 1 base and 0 bases, there was a span of 10 bases. This clone came up a few times. Its target is not known. Profiled with immunoSEQ multiplex PCR; TCRdb holds only in-frame clones, not every one. The data show a few thousand clones, 70% to 75% seen once. This receptor was identified in a human donor with peripheral T-cell lymphoma. Sequenced sample: tumor tissue. The chain is built from TRBV29-1 and TRBJ2-1; D may be TRBD1 (6 bases). CDR3: CSVEANRDSYNEQFF. Here the CDR3 DNA reads TGCAGCGTTGAAGCCAACAGGGACTCCTACAATGAGCAGTTCTTC.